The rows below give T cell receptor beta chains drawn from one sample of a study of cytomegalovirus exposure and HLA in healthy donors. TCRdb keeps only in-frame clones here, not all; method: immunoSEQ multiplex PCR. Of about 160,000 clones listed, 75% to 80% are singletons. The sequencing sample was made of PBMCs. These receptors originate from a woman aged 40-49 years in good health and CMV-seronegative. CDR3s include the opening cysteine and the closing phenylalanine or tryptophan. Fields, in order: J gene, V gene, CDR3 protein.

>TRBJ1-4|TRBV6-5
CASRASGGEKLFF
>TRBJ1-4|TRBV4-1
CASSRTPRTPSNEKLFF
>TRBJ1-1|TRBV4-1
CASSQEGVGYAEAFF
>TRBJ2-7|TRBV15
CATSRDYRGDYEQYF
>TRBJ2-5|TRBV7-7
CASSPQSQEETQYF
>TRBJ1-1|TRBV2
CASSGTGGAGTEAFF
>TRBJ1-2|TRBV6-5
CASSYDPRGGYTF
>TRBJ2-7|TRBV7-2
CASRRSSLVWRGAYEQYF
>TRBJ2-1|TRBV29-1
CSVEEPGGGAYTEQFF
>TRBJ2-1|TRBV5-4
CASSLAASGGFNEQFF
>TRBJ2-3|TRBV15
CATSRGGGFTDTQYF
>TRBJ1-6|TRBV19
CASTLRGSSYNSPLHF
>TRBJ1-1|TRBV28
CASSRRSIQFYTEAFF